These T cell receptor beta chains were read from a single sample in a study of blood T cell repertoires in COVID-19. Produced via immunoSEQ multiplex PCR; TCRdb's table is partial and in-frame only. This table has about 140,000 clones, approximately 87% appearing once. The source material was peripheral blood. Source of these receptors: a woman aged 40 to 49 with acute or convalescent COVID-19. The CDR3 runs from the conserved cysteine through the conserved F or W. Each record gives: D gene, clone size, V gene, J gene, CDR3 DNA, CDR3 protein. A D gene is named only where the DNA matches it firmly. Where a row states a size, it is once, few, many or the class of an expanded clone; other rows omit it.

D gene: NA
clone size: NA
V gene: TRBV12-3/TRBV12-4
J gene: TRBJ1-1
CDR3 DNA: TGTGCCAGCAGTTTTGTCAGGGGTGAAGCTTTCTTT
CDR3 protein: CASSFVRGEAFF

D gene: TRBD1
clone size: NA
V gene: TRBV3-1/TRBV3-2
J gene: TRBJ1-2
CDR3 DNA: TGTGCCAGCAGTCCTACTTACAGGGGGAACAACTATGGCTACACCTTC
CDR3 protein: CASSPTYRGNNYGYTF

D gene: TRBD1
clone size: NA
V gene: TRBV7-8
J gene: TRBJ2-6
CDR3 DNA: TGTGCCAGCAGCTATAGACAGGGTGGAGGTGGGGCCAACGTCCTGACTTTC
CDR3 protein: CASSYRQGGGGANVLTF

D gene: NA
clone size: NA
V gene: TRBV7-2
J gene: TRBJ1-1
CDR3 DNA: TGTGCCAGCAGTGCCCAGGGGATGAACACTGAAGCTTTCTTT
CDR3 protein: CASSAQGMNTEAFF

D gene: NA
clone size: NA
V gene: TRBV3-1/TRBV3-2
J gene: TRBJ1-2
CDR3 DNA: TGTGCCAGCCGCAGGGGAAACTATGGCTACACCTTC
CDR3 protein: CASRRGNYGYTF

D gene: TRBD2
clone size: NA
V gene: TRBV28
J gene: TRBJ2-5
CDR3 DNA: TGTGCCAGCAGCTTTGGGACTAGAGAGACCCAGTACTTC
CDR3 protein: CASSFGTRETQYF

D gene: TRBD2
clone size: NA
V gene: TRBV6-4
J gene: TRBJ2-7
CDR3 DNA: TGTGCCAGCAGGACTGGGGGGGGAAGCGGGAGGGCAGGGGCCTACGAGCAGTACTTC
CDR3 protein: CASRTGGGSGRAGAYEQYF

D gene: NA
clone size: NA
V gene: TRBV6-4
J gene: TRBJ2-6
CDR3 DNA: TGTGCCAGCAGTCTGTGGACTGCCAGCTCTGGGGCCAACGTCCTGACTTTC
CDR3 protein: CASSLWTASSGANVLTF

D gene: NA
clone size: once
V gene: TRBV19
J gene: TRBJ1-5
CDR3 DNA: TGTGCCAGTAGTATCAGTGGGCAGGTCAATCAGCCCCAGCATTTT
CDR3 protein: CASSISGQVNQPQHF

D gene: TRBD2
clone size: NA
V gene: TRBV9
J gene: TRBJ2-3
CDR3 DNA: TGTGCCAGCAGCGTACACCTAGCGGGGGTGGGAGATACGCAGTATTTT
CDR3 protein: CASSVHLAGVGDTQYF

D gene: NA
clone size: once
V gene: TRBV2
J gene: TRBJ1-2
CDR3 DNA: TGTGCCAGCAGTGGGGACTTTTATGGCTACACCTTC
CDR3 protein: CASSGDFYGYTF

D gene: NA
clone size: NA
V gene: TRBV7-2
J gene: TRBJ1-2
CDR3 DNA: TGTGCCAGCAGCTTACTTACCCGGGGTGGCTACACCTTC
CDR3 protein: CASSLLTRGGYTF

D gene: NA
clone size: NA
V gene: TRBV7-2
J gene: TRBJ2-2
CDR3 DNA: TGTGCCAGCAGCTTAGTCCGGAACACCGGGGAGCTGTTTTTT
CDR3 protein: CASSLVRNTGELFF

D gene: NA
clone size: NA
V gene: TRBV5-5
J gene: TRBJ2-1
CDR3 DNA: TGTGCCAGCAGCTTGGCCATCCATGAGCAGTTCTTC
CDR3 protein: CASSLAIHEQFF

D gene: TRBD1
clone size: once
V gene: TRBV28
J gene: TRBJ1-4
CDR3 DNA: TGTGCCAGCAGTTTGGGACAGTTTAATGAAAAACTGTTTTTT
CDR3 protein: CASSLGQFNEKLFF

D gene: NA
clone size: NA
V gene: TRBV18
J gene: TRBJ1-6
CDR3 DNA: TGTGCCAGCTCACCACCAACGGGGTCACCCCTCCACTTT
CDR3 protein: CASSPPTGSPLHF

D gene: TRBD2
clone size: NA
V gene: TRBV7-7
J gene: TRBJ2-5
CDR3 DNA: TGTGCTAGCAGCTTAGTTCCGGGACTAGCGGAAAAGGGGGAGACCCAGTACTTC
CDR3 protein: CASSLVPGLAEKGETQYF

D gene: TRBD2
clone size: NA
V gene: TRBV27
J gene: TRBJ2-7
CDR3 DNA: TGTGCCAGCAGTTTAAAGGGGGCCCACAGGACTAGCGGGGGGCCTAGCTCCTACGAGCAGTACTTC
CDR3 protein: CASSLKGAHRTSGGPSSYEQYF

D gene: NA
clone size: NA
V gene: TRBV6-1
J gene: TRBJ2-4
CDR3 DNA: TGTGCCAGCAGTGAGGGGGGGGCCCCCTTCAAAAACATTCAGTACTTC
CDR3 protein: CASSEGGAPFKNIQYF

D gene: NA
clone size: NA
V gene: TRBV12-3/TRBV12-4
J gene: TRBJ1-1
CDR3 DNA: TGTGCCAGCACCCCATCTATGAACACTGAAGCTTTCTTT
CDR3 protein: CASTPSMNTEAFF

D gene: NA
clone size: NA
V gene: TRBV5-8
J gene: TRBJ2-7
CDR3 DNA: TGTGCCAGCAGCTTCTTGTACGAGCAGTACTTC
CDR3 protein: CASSFLYEQYF

D gene: NA
clone size: NA
V gene: TRBV5-6
J gene: TRBJ2-7
CDR3 DNA: TGTGCCAGCAGCCAGACAGGTCTCTCCTACGAGCAGTACTTC
CDR3 protein: CASSQTGLSYEQYF

D gene: TRBD1
clone size: NA
V gene: TRBV5-1
J gene: TRBJ1-1
CDR3 DNA: TGCGCCAGCAGCTTCCAGGGGGCGGACACTGAAGCTTTCTTT
CDR3 protein: CASSFQGADTEAFF

D gene: NA
clone size: NA
V gene: TRBV2
J gene: TRBJ1-5
CDR3 DNA: TGTGCCAGCAGTGAGGGTAGCAATAGCAATCAGCCCCAGCATTTT
CDR3 protein: CASSEGSNSNQPQHF

D gene: NA
clone size: few
V gene: TRBV28
J gene: TRBJ1-5
CDR3 DNA: TGTGCCAGCAGACCTCGGGCAGGAGGGTATCAGCCCCAGCATTTT
CDR3 protein: CASRPRAGGYQPQHF

D gene: TRBD2
clone size: NA
V gene: TRBV29-1
J gene: TRBJ2-3
CDR3 DNA: TGCAGCGTTCGACTAGCGGCGGGAGATACGCAGTATTTT
CDR3 protein: CSVRLAAGDTQYF

D gene: TRBD2
clone size: NA
V gene: TRBV29-1
J gene: TRBJ2-7
CDR3 DNA: TGCAGCGTTGGACTAGCGGGGTATACCTCGCAGTACTTC
CDR3 protein: CSVGLAGYTSQYF

D gene: NA
clone size: NA
V gene: TRBV9
J gene: TRBJ1-3
CDR3 DNA: TGTGCCAGCGGATCGGCCGGGGTGTCTGGAAACACCATATATTTT
CDR3 protein: CASGSAGVSGNTIYF

D gene: NA
clone size: few
V gene: TRBV7-2
J gene: TRBJ2-7
CDR3 DNA: TGTGCCAGCAGCTTAGTCCGGGGATCCTACGAGCAGTACTTC
CDR3 protein: CASSLVRGSYEQYF

D gene: NA
clone size: NA
V gene: TRBV9
J gene: TRBJ1-5
CDR3 DNA: TGTGCCAGCAGCGTAGGCGGAGATAGCAATCAGCCCCAGCATTTT
CDR3 protein: CASSVGGDSNQPQHF

D gene: TRBD2
clone size: few
V gene: TRBV7-2
J gene: TRBJ2-7
CDR3 DNA: TGTGCCAGCAGCTTTAGCGGGAGGGCCTCTCGGGAGCAGTACTTC
CDR3 protein: CASSFSGRASREQYF

D gene: TRBD2
clone size: NA
V gene: TRBV5-1
J gene: TRBJ2-2
CDR3 DNA: TGCGCCAGCAGCTTGGAGGGACTAGCGGGGACAACCGGGGAGCTGTTTTTT
CDR3 protein: CASSLEGLAGTTGELFF

D gene: NA
clone size: NA
V gene: TRBV2
J gene: TRBJ1-6
CDR3 DNA: TGTGCCAGCAGTGTCGGGATTTTGAATTCACCCCTCCACTTT
CDR3 protein: CASSVGILNSPLHF

D gene: NA
clone size: NA
V gene: TRBV2
J gene: TRBJ1-1
CDR3 DNA: TGTGCCAGCAGGCAACAGGGTCAGGCCACTGAAGCTTTCTTT
CDR3 protein: CASRQQGQATEAFF

D gene: NA
clone size: NA
V gene: TRBV28
J gene: TRBJ1-1
CDR3 DNA: TGTGCCAGCAGTTTTGAGGATATGAACACTGAAGCTTTCTTT
CDR3 protein: CASSFEDMNTEAFF

D gene: NA
clone size: NA
V gene: TRBV3-1/TRBV3-2
J gene: TRBJ1-4
CDR3 DNA: TGTGCCAGCAGCCAAGAGTCGGACAAGGGTAATGAAAAACTGTTTTTT
CDR3 protein: CASSQESDKGNEKLFF

D gene: NA
clone size: NA
V gene: TRBV30
J gene: TRBJ2-4
CDR3 DNA: TGTGCCTGGAGCACGGCAGTAGGAGACATTCAGTACTTC
CDR3 protein: CAWSTAVGDIQYF

D gene: NA
clone size: NA
V gene: TRBV9
J gene: TRBJ2-2
CDR3 DNA: TGTGCCAGCAGCGAAGCGCCGACAGGTGGGACCGGGGAGCTGTTTTTT
CDR3 protein: CASSEAPTGGTGELFF

D gene: NA
clone size: few
V gene: TRBV27
J gene: TRBJ1-5
CDR3 DNA: TGTGCCAGCAGTTTTGCCAGAAATCAGCCCCAGCATTTT
CDR3 protein: CASSFARNQPQHF

D gene: NA
clone size: once
V gene: TRBV14
J gene: TRBJ1-1
CDR3 DNA: TGTGCCAGCAGCCAAAACCGACGGGGGGCGAAGGGGAACACTGAAGCTTTCTTT
CDR3 protein: CASSQNRRGAKGNTEAFF

D gene: TRBD1
clone size: NA
V gene: TRBV25-1
J gene: TRBJ1-1
CDR3 DNA: TGTGCCAGCAGCGGGACAGGTGAAGCTTTCTTT
CDR3 protein: CASSGTGEAFF

D gene: NA
clone size: few
V gene: TRBV6-5
J gene: TRBJ1-1
CDR3 DNA: TGTGCCAGCAGTTACGGGGGGACTGAAGCTTTCTTT
CDR3 protein: CASSYGGTEAFF

D gene: NA
clone size: NA
V gene: TRBV5-5
J gene: TRBJ1-5
CDR3 DNA: TGTGCCAGCAGCTCGGACAGAATTCAGCCCCAGCATTTT
CDR3 protein: CASSSDRIQPQHF

D gene: NA
clone size: NA
V gene: TRBV5-5
J gene: TRBJ1-6
CDR3 DNA: TGTGCCAGCAGCTTTGATGTTACGAGCTCCTATAATTCACCCCTCCACTTT
CDR3 protein: CASSFDVTSSYNSPLHF